The T cell receptor beta chain under discussion was sequenced for a study of cytomegalovirus exposure and HLA in healthy donors. This CDR3 has 14 amino acids. Trimming left V 0 bases short and J 7 bases short, with 14 bases between. The germline gives CDR1 SGDLS, CDR2 YYNGEE. In the PCR, 60 Vbeta and 13 Jbeta primers were used. The data were produced by immunoSEQ multiplex PCR, yet TCRdb's version contains in-frame clones alone and is incomplete. There are 60,000 to 70,000 clones in the sample, with roughly 15% held by the top ten. The TCR was taken from a boy aged 5-17 years in good health and CMV-seronegative. The V gene is TRBV9, the J gene TRBJ2-7; no definite D call. Sequencing input: PBMCs. Here the CDR3 DNA reads TGTGCCAGCAGCGTAGAACCTACCTACGTAGAGCAGTACTTC. Translating it yields CASSVEPTYVEQYF.